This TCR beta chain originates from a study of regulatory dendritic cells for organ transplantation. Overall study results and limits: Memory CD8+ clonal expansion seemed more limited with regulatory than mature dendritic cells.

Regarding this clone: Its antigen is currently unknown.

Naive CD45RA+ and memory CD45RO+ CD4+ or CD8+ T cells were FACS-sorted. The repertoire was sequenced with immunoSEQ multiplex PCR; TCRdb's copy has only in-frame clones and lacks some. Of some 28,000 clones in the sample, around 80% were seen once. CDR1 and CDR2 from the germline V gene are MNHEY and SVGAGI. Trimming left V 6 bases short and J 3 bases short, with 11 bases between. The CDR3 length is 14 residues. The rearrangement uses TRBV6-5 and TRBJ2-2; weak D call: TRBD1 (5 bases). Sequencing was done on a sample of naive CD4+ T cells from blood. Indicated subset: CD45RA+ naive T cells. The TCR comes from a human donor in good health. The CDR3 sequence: CASRDITDTGELFF. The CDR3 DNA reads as TGTGCCAGCAGGGACATAACGGACACCGGGGAGCTGTTTTTT.